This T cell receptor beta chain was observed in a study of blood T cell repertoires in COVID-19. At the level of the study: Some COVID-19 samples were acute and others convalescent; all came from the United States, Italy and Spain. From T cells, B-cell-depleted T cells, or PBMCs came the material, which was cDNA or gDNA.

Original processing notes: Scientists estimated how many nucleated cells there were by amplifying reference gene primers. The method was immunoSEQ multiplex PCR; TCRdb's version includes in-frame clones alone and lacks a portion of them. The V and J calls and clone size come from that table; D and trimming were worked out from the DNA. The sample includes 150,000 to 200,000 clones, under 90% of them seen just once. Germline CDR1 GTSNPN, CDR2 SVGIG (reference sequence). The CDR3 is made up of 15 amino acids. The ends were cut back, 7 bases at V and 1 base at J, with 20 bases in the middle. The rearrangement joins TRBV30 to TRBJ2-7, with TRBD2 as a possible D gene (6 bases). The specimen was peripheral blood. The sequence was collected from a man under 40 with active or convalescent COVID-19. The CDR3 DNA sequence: TGTGCCTCACGGCGGCGACTAGTCGGATCCTACGAGCAGTACTTC. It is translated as CASRRRLVGSYEQYF.